This T cell receptor beta chain came from a study of cytomegalovirus exposure and HLA in healthy donors. General study results and limits: Several of the most significant clusters appeared linked to common viral pathogens, based on a later analysis. TCR beta sequences numbering fewer than 20,000 were associated with HLA alleles at 0.05 false discovery rate in a later analysis. CMV serostatus was the only immune exposure information that was available. In a later analysis, CMV-associated beta chains were mostly HLA-associated, it appeared.

V gave up 4 bases and J gave up 5 bases, with 15 bases separating them. Germline-derived CDR1 and CDR2 are KGHSH and LQKENI. The CDR3 runs to 14 residues. Primers for the PCR totalled 60 Vbeta and 13 Jbeta. Sequencing was performed with immunoSEQ multiplex PCR; in TCRdb, only in-frame clones are kept and a portion is missing. The data show 90,000 to 95,000 clones, around 78% seen once. Comment on this clone: Its antigen remains unknown.

Sequencing input: PBMCs. The V call is TRBV18, the J call TRBJ2-7, with D tentatively TRBD1 (6 bases). The origin of this receptor is a male donor in good health and CMV-seropositive. CDR3 amino acids: CASSRLGADNEQYF. The CDR3 DNA is TGTGCCAGCTCACGATTGGGGGCAGATAACGAGCAGTACTTC.